A selection of T cell receptor beta chains follows, all from one sample in a study of blood T cell repertoires in COVID-19. Here immunoSEQ multiplex PCR was the method, and the copy in TCRdb shows in-frame clones only, minus some. The sample lists some 130,000 clones; more than 70% were seen once. Specimen: PBMCs or T cells enriched from blood (not recorded which). Every receptor here comes from a man aged 40-50 years with acute COVID-19. Both conserved end residues are trimmed from each CDR3.

V gene	CDR3 protein
TRBV29-1	SVEDPNHGYNEQF
TRBV13	ASSLSGVGKNTEAF
TRBV19	ASSIDGRQTIAKNIQY
TRBV9	ASSVAGGLSSTDTQY
TRBV19	DRTSGEPSSYEQY
TRBV3-1/TRBV3-2	ASSQDRVGEKLF
TRBV19	ASSIGTQNTGELF
TRBV30	AWSVRVAETQY
TRBV6-2/TRBV6-3	ASSYRSRGVAEAF
TRBV19	ASSTAAKETQY
TRBV29-1	SGQQGAGNTIY
TRBV18	ASSPRQGAGSYEQY
TRBV12-3/TRBV12-4	ASSYQGGDGYT
TRBV7-8	ASSPQQGSSGNTIY
TRBV28	ASFTGTAQETQY